The entry that follows covers one T cell receptor beta chain sequence. This CDR3 has 16 amino acids. The germline CDR1 and CDR2 sequences are MNHEY and SVGAGI. Trimming at V came to 3 bases and at J to 6 bases, leaving 6 bases not matched to a gene. The source of the sample is a study of siplizumab effects on memory and regulatory T cells. The protocol was immunoSEQ multiplex PCR, while the TCRdb copy is restricted to in-frame clones and leaves out a portion. This sample carries some 97,000 clones, more than 85% of them seen once, and the ten largest clones take 0.15%. The sequence was collected from a human donor in good health. The chain is built from TRBV6-5 and TRBJ1-6; 9 bases match TRBD1. Specimen: CD4+ T cells sorted from blood. The CDR3 reads CASSYRGQGSNSPLHF. In DNA form, the CDR3 reads TGTGCCAGCAGTTATAGGGGACAGGGAAGTAATTCACCCCTCCACTTT.